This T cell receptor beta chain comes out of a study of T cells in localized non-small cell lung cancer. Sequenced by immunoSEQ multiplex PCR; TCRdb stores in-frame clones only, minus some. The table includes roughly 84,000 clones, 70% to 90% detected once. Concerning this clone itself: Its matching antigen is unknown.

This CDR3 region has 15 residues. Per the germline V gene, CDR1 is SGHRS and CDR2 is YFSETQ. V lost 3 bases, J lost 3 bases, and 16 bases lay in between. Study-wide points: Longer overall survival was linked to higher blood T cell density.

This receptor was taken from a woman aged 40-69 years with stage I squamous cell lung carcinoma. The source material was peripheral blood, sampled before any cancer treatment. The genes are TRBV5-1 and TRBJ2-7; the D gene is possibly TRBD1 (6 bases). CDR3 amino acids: CASSYGGSLIYEQYF. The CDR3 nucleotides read TGCGCCAGCAGCTATGGGGGCAGTTTAATCTACGAGCAGTACTTC. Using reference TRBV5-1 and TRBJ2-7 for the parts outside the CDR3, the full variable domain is KAGVTQTPRYLIKTRGQQVTLSCSPISGHRSVSWYQQTPGQGLQFLFEYFSETQRNKGNFPGRFSGRQFSNSRSEMNVSTLELGDSALYLCASSYGGSLIYEQYFGPGTRLTVT.